The clone carrying this T cell receptor beta chain has only a few counts. The sample comes from a study of follicular helper T cells after annual influenza vaccination. Time point in this sample: 2015-2016 season, pre-vaccination. Repertoires were generated with immunoSEQ multiplex PCR, while TCRdb's copy carries only in-frame clones and drops some. The sample lists about 1,400 clones, approximately 86% seen once, with around 1.9% in the top ten. The receptor was derived from an adult who received the influenza vaccine. Specimen: CXCR5+ CD38+ circulating T follicular helper cells from blood, collected on the day of influenza vaccination. Subset specified: circulating Tfh, non-naive CD4+CXCR5+PD-1+ (ICOS+CD38+ or ICOS-CD38-).

The CDR3 sequence is CASSPALLGTGQDEQYF. The DNA of the CDR3 is TGTGCCAGCAGCCCCGCACTCTTGGGGACAGGGCAGGACGAGCAGTACTTC. The chain couples TRBV7-2 to TRBJ2-7; 9 bases agree with TRBD1. V lost 5 bases, J lost 5 bases, and 16 bases stayed unmatched. This CDR3 has 17 amino acids. Germline V gene data show CDR1 as SGHTA and CDR2 as FQGNSA.